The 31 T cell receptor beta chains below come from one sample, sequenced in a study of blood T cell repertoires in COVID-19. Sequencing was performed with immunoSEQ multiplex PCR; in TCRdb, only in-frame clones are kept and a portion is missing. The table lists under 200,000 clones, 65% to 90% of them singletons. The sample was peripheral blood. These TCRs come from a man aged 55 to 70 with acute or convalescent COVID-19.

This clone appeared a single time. The DNA of the CDR3 is TGTGCCAGCAGTGAAGAGTCAGGAGGTACTGAAGCTTTCTTT. Translating it yields CASSEESGGTEAFF. The chain carries TRBV2 and TRBJ1-1; D not resolved. Between the trimmed V and J ends, which lost 1 base and 5 bases, there was a span of 11 bases. CDR3 length equals 14 residues. The germline CDR1 and CDR2 sequences are SNHLY and FYNNEI. Full variable domain (missing parts from reference TRBV2 and TRBJ1-1): EPEVTQTPSHQVTQMGQEVILRCVPISNHLYFYWYRQILGQKVEFLVSFYNNEISEKSEIFDDQFSVERPDGSNFTLKIRSTKLEDSAMYFCASSEESGGTEAFFGQGTRLTVV.

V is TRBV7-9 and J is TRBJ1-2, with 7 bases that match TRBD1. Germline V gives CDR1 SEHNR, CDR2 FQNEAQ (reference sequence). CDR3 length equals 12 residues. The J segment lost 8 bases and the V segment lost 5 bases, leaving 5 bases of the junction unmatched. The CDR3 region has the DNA TGTGCCAGCAGCAAGACAGGGCGAGGCTACACCTTC. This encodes CASSKTGRGYTF.

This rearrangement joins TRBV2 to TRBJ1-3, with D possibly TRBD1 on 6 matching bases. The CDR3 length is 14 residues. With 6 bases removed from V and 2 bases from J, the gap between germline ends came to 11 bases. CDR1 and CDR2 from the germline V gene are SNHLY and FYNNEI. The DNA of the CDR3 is TGTGCCAGCAGCCCACAGGGAACTGGAAACACCATATATTTT. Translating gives CASSPQGTGNTIYF. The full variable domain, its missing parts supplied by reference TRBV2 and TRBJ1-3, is EPEVTQTPSHQVTQMGQEVILRCVPISNHLYFYWYRQILGQKVEFLVSFYNNEISEKSEIFDDQFSVERPDGSNFTLKIRSTKLEDSAMYFCASSPQGTGNTIYFGEGSWLTVV.

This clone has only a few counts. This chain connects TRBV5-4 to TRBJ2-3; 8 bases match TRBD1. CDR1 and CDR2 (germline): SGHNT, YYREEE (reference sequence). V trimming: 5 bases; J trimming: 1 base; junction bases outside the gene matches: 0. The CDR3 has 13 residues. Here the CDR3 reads CASRGQGTDTQYF. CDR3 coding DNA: TGTGCCAGCAGGGGACAGGGCACAGATACGCAGTATTTT.

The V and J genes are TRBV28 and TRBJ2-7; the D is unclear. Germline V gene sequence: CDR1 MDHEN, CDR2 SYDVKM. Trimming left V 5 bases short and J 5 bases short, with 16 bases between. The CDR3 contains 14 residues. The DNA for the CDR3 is TGTGCCAGCAGTCCCCTTGACATCCCCCACGAGCAGTACTTC. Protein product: CASSPLDIPHEQYF.

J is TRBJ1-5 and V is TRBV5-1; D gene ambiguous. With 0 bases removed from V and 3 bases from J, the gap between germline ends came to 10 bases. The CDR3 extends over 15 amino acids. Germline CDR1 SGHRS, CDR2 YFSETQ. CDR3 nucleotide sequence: TGCGCCAGCAGCTTGGCCCCAGGCCCCAATCAGCCCCAGCATTTT. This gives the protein CASSLAPGPNQPQHF.

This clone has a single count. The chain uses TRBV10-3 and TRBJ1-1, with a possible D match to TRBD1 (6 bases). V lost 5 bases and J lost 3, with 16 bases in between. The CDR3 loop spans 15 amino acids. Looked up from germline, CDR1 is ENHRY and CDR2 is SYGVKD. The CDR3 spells CAISPVRGMDTEAFF. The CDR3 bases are TGTGCCATCAGTCCCGTTAGGGGGATGGACACTGAAGCTTTCTTT.

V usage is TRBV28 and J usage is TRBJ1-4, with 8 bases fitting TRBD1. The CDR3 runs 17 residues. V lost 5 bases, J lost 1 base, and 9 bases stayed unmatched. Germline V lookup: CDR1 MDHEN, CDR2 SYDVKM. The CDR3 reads CASSPSDRAGTNEKLFF. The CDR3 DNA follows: TGTGCCAGCAGTCCATCGGACAGGGCGGGAACTAATGAAAAACTGTTTTTT.

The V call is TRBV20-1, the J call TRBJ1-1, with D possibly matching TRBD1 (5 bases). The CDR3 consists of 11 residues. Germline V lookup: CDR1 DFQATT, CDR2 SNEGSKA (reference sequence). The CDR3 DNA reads TGCAGGGGCCGAAGGGGTACTGAAGCTTTCTTT. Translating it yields CRGRRGTEAFF.

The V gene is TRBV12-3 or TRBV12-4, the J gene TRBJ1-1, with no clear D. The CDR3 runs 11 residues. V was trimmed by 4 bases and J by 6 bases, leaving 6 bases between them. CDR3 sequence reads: CASSYSAEAFF. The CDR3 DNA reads TGTGCCAGCAGTTACTCGGCTGAAGCTTTCTTT.

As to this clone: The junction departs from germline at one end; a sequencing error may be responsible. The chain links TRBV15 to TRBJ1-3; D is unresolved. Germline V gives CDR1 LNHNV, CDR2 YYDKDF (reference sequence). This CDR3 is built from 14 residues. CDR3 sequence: CAISIKRAGNTIYF. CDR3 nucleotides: TGTGCCATCAGCATCAAGCGGGCTGGAAACACCATATATTTT.

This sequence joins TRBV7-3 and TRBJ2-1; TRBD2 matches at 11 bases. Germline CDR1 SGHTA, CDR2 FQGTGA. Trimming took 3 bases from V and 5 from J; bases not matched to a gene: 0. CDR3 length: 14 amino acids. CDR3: CASSLGLADNEQFF. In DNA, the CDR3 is TGTGCCAGCAGCTTGGGACTAGCGGACAATGAGCAGTTCTTC.

CDR3 sequence (DNA): TGTGCCAGCAGTGCCGGAGGGAGCACAGATACGCAGTATTTT. Its translation is CASSAGGSTDTQYF. The gene calls are TRBV2 and TRBJ2-3; TRBD2 is a possible D gene (6 bases). Trimming took off 4 bases at V and 0 bases at J, with 8 bases between the two ends. This CDR3 comprises 14 residues. Germline V gene lookup returns CDR1 SNHLY and CDR2 FYNNEI.

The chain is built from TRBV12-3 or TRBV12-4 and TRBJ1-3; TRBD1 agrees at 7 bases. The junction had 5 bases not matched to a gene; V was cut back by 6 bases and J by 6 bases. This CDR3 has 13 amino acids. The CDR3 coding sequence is TGTGCCAGCAGATCGGGACAGAAAAACACCATATATTTT. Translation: CASRSGQKNTIYF.

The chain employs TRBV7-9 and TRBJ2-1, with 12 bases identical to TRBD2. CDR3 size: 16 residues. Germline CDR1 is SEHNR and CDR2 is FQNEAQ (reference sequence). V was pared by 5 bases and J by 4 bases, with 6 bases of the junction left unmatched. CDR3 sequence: CASSGGTSGLYNEQFF. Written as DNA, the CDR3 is TGTGCCAGCAGCGGGGGGACTAGCGGGCTTTACAATGAGCAGTTCTTC.

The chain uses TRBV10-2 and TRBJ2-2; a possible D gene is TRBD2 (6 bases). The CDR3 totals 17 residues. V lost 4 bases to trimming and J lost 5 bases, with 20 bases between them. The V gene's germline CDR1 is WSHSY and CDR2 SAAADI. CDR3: CASSATTSSAGTGELFF. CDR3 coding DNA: TGCGCCAGCAGTGCCACCACGTCTTCCGCGGGGACCGGGGAGCTGTTTTTT.

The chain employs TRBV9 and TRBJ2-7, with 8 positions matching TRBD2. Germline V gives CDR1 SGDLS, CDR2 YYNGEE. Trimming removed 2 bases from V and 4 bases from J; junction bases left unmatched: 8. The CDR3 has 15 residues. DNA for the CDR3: TGTGCCAGCAGCGTGTCGAGCGGGAGTGGGTACGAGCAGTACTTC. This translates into CASSVSSGSGYEQYF. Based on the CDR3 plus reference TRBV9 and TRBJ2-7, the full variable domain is DSGVTQTPKHLITATGQRVTLRCSPRSGDLSVYWYQQSLDQGLQFLIQYYNGEERAKGNILERFSAQQFPDLHSELNLSSLELGDSALYFCASSVSSGSGYEQYFGPGTRLTVT.

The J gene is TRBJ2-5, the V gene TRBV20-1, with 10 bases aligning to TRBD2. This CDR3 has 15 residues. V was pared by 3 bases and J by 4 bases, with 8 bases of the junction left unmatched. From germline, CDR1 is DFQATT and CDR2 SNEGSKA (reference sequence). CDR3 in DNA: TGCAGTGCTAGTATAGCGGGAGGTTATACAGAGACCCAGTACTTC. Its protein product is CSASIAGGYTETQYF.

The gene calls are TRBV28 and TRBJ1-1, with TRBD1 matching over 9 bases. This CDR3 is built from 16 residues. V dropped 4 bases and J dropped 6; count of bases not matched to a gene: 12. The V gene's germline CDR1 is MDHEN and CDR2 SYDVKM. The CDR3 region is CASSSPDRGKRAEAFF. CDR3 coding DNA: TGTGCCAGCAGTTCACCTGACAGGGGGAAGAGAGCTGAAGCTTTCTTT.

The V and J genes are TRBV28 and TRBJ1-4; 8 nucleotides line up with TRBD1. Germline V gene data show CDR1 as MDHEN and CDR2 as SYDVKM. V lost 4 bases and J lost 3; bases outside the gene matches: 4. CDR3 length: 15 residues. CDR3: CASSSGQGSNEKLFF. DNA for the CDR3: TGTGCCAGCAGTTCCGGACAGGGCTCTAATGAAAAACTGTTTTTT.

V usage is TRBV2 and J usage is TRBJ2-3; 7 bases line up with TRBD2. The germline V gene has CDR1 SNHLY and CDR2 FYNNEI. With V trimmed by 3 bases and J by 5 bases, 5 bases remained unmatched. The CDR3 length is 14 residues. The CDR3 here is CASSDKRGGDTQYF. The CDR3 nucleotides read TGTGCCAGCAGTGATAAGCGGGGTGGAGATACGCAGTATTTT.

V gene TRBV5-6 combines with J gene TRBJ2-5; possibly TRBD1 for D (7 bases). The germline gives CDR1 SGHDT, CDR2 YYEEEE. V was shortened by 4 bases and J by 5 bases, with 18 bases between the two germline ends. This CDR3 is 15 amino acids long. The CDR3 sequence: CASSGATQGGETQYF. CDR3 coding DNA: TGTGCCAGCAGCGGGGCCACCCAGGGGGGCGAGACCCAGTACTTC.

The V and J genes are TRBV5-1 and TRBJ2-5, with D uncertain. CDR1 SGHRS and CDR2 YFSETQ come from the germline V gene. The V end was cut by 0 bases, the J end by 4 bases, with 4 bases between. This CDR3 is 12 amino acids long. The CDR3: CASSLGRETQYF. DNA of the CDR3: TGCGCCAGCAGCTTGGGGAGAGAGACCCAGTACTTC.

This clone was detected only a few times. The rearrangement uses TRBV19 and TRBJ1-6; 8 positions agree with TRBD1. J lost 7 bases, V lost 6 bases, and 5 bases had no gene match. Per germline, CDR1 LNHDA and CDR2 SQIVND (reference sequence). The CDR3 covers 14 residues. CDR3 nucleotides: TGTGCCAGTAGCCTGACAGGGGACAATTCACCCCTCCACTTT. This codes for CASSLTGDNSPLHF.

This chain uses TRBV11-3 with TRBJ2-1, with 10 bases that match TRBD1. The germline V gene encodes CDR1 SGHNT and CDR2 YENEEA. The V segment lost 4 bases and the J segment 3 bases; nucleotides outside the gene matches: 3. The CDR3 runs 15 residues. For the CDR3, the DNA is TGTGCCAGCAGCTCCGGACAGGGGGACTACAATGAGCAGTTCTTC. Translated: CASSSGQGDYNEQFF.

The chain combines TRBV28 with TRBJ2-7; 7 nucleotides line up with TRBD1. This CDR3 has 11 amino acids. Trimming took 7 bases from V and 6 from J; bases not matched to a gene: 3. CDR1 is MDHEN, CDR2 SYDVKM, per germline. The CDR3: CASTRGLEQYF. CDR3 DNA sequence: TGTGCCAGCACTAGGGGGCTCGAGCAGTACTTC.

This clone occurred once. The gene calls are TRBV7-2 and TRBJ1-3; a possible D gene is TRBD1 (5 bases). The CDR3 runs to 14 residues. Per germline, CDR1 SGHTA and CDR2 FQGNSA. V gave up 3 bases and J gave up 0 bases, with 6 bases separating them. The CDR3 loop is CASSFGGSGNTIYF. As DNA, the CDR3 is TGTGCCAGCAGCTTCGGGGGCTCTGGAAACACCATATATTTT.

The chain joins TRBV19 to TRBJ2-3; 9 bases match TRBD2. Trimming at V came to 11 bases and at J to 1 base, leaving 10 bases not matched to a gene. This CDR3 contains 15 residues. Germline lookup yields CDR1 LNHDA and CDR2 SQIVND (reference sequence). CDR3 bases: TGTGCCGCTGGTAGCGGGAGCTTGGGCACAGATACGCAGTATTTT. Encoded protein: CAAGSGSLGTDTQYF.

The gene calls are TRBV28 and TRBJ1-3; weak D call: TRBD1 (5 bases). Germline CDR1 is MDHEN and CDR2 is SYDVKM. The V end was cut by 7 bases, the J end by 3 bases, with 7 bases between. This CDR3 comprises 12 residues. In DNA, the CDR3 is TGTGCCAGCACCAGGGTTGGAAACACCATATATTTT. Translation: CASTRVGNTIYF.

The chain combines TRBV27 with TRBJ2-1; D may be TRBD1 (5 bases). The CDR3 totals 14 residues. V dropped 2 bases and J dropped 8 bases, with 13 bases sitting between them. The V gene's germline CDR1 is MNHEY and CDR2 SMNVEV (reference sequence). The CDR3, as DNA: TGTGCCAGCAGTTTAGGGTCAGGGTGGGATGAGCAGTTCTTC. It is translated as CASSLGSGWDEQFF.

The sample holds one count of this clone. The DNA of the CDR3 is TGCGCCAGCAGCCAAGCCTTTACAGATACGCAGTATTTT. Translating it yields CASSQAFTDTQYF. J is TRBJ2-3 and V is TRBV4-1; the D is unclear. CDR3 length equals 13 residues. The germline V and J ends were trimmed by 1 base and 3 bases, with 5 bases remaining between them. Per germline, CDR1 MGHRA and CDR2 YSYEKL.